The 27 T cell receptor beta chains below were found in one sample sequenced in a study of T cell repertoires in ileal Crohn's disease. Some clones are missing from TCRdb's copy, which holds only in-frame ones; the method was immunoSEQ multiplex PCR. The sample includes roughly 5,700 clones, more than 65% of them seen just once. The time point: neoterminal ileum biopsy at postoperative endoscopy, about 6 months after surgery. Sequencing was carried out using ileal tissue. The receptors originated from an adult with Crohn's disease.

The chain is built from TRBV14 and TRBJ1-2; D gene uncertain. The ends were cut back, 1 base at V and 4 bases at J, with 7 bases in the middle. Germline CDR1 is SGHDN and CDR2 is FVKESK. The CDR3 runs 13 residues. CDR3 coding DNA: TGTGCCAGCAGCCAAGGGAAAAGCTATGGCTACACCTTC. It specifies CASSQGKSYGYTF.

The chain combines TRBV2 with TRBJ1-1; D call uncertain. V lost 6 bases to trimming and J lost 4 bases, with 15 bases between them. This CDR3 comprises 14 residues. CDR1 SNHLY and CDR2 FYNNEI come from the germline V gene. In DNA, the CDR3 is TGTGCCAGCAGCGGCAATGGGGTTGGCACTGAAGCTTTCTTT. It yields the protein CASSGNGVGTEAFF.

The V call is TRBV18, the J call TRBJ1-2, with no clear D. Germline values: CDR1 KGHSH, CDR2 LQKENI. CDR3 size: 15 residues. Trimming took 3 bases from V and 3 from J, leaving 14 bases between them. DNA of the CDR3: TGTGCCAGCTCACCTGACACCCTACCTCACTATGGCTACACCTTC. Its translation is CASSPDTLPHYGYTF.

The CDR3 region is CAWSVTLATGGGNTIYF. In DNA, the CDR3 is TGTGCCTGGAGTGTAACGCTGGCCACAGGGGGTGGAAACACCATATATTTT. V is TRBV30 and J is TRBJ1-3; TRBD1 aligns across 8 bases. This CDR3 comprises 17 residues. V was clipped by 0 bases and J by 3 bases; unmatched bases: 10. The germline V gene encodes CDR1 GTSNPN and CDR2 SVGIG (reference sequence).

DNA of the CDR3: TGTGCCAGCAGCCGGGACAGGGGGCATGATCAGCCCCAGCATTTT. Amino acids: CASSRDRGHDQPQHF. The chain combines TRBV27 with TRBJ1-5, with TRBD1 identical over 12 bases. The CDR3 is made up of 15 amino acids. V shed 6 bases, J shed 5 bases, and the junction held 5 bases outside the gene matches. Germline V gene data show CDR1 as MNHEY and CDR2 as SMNVEV (reference sequence).

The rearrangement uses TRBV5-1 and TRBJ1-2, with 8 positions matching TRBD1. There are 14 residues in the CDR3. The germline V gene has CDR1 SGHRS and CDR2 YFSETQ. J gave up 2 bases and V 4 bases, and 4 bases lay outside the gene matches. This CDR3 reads CASSIGQGNYGYTF. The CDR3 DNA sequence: TGCGCCAGCAGCATTGGACAGGGAAACTATGGCTACACCTTC.

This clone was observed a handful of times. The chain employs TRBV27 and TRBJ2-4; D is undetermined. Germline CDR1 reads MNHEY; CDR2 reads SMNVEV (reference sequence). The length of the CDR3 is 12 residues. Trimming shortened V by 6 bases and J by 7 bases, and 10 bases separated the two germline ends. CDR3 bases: TGTGCCAGCAGCCCCGGTCCGAACATTCAGTACTTC. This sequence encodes CASSPGPNIQYF.

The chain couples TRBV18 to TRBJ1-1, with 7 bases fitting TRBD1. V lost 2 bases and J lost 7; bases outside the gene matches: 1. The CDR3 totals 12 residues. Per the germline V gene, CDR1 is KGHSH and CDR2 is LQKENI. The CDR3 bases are TGTGCCAGCTCACCAAGGACAGGTGAAGCTTTCTTT. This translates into CASSPRTGEAFF.

The CDR3 region is CASSQVGEAFF. The DNA for the CDR3 is TGTGCCAGCAGCCAAGTGGGCGAAGCTTTCTTT. This chain joins TRBV14 and TRBJ1-1, with D unresolved. V was shortened by 1 base and J by 8 bases, with 5 bases between the two germline ends. The germline gives CDR1 SGHDN, CDR2 FVKESK. This CDR3 is built from 11 residues.

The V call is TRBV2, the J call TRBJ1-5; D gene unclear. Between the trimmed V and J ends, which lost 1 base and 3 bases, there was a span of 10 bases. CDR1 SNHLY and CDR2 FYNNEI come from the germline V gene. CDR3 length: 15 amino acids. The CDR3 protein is CASSEGQRTNQPQHF. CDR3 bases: TGTGCCAGCAGTGAAGGGCAGCGGACCAATCAGCCCCAGCATTTT.

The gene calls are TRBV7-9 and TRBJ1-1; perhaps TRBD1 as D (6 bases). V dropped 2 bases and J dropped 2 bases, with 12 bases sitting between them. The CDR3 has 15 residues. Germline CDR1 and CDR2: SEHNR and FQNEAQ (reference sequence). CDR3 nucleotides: TGTGCCAGCAGCTTACAGGCAGGGGCCAACACTGAAGCTTTCTTT. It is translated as CASSLQAGANTEAFF.

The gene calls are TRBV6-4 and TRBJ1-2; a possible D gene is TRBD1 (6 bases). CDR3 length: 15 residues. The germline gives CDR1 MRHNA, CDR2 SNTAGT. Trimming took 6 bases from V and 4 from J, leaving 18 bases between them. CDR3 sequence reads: CASSSTGSGTYGYTF. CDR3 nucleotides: TGTGCCAGCAGCAGCACAGGGTCAGGCACCTATGGCTACACCTTC.

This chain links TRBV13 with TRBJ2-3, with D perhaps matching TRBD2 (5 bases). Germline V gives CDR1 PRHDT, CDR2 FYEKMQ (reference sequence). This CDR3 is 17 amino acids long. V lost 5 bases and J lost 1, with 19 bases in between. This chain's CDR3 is CASSPDFGGLGTDTQYF. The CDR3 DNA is TGTGCCAGCAGCCCCGACTTTGGAGGACTGGGCACAGATACGCAGTATTTT.

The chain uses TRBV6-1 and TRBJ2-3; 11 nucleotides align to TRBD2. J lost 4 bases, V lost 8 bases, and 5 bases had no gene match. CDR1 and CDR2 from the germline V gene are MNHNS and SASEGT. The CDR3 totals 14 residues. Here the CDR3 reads CASLAGGSSDTQYF. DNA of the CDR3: TGTGCCAGCCTAGCGGGGGGATCCTCAGATACGCAGTATTTT.

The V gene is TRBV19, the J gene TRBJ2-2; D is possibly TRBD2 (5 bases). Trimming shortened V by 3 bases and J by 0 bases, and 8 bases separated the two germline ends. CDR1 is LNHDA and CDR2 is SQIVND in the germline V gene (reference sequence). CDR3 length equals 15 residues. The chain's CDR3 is CASSIYGANTGELFF. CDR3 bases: TGTGCCAGTAGTATCTACGGGGCGAACACCGGGGAGCTGTTTTTT. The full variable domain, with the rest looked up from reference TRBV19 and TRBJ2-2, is DGGITQSPKYLFRKEGQNVTLSCEQNLNHDAMYWYRQDPGQGLRLIYYSQIVNDFQKGDIAEGYSVSREKKESFPLTVTSAQKNPTAFYLCASSIYGANTGELFFGEGSRLTVL.

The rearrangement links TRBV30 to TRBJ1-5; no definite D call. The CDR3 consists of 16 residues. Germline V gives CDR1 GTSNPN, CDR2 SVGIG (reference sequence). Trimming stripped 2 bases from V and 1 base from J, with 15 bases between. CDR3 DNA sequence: TGTGCCTGGAGTACCTCACCCGGTGCGAGCAATCAGCCCCAGCATTTT. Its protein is CAWSTSPGASNQPQHF.

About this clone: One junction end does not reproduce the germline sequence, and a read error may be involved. In nucleotides, the CDR3 is TGCGCCAGCAGCCAAGGGGCGACTGGGACAGGGGGCCAAGAGACCCAGTACTTC. Translated, it gives CASSQGATGTGGQETQYF. The chain uses TRBV7-3 and TRBJ2-5, with 11 positions matching TRBD1. This CDR3 spans 18 amino acids. Germline V gene sequence: CDR1 SGHTA, CDR2 FQGTGA. Together with reference TRBV7-3 and TRBJ2-5, the CDR3 gives the full variable domain: GAGVSQTPSNKVTEKGKYVELRCDPISGHTALYWYRQSLGQGPEFLIYFQGTGAADDSGLPNDRFFAVRPEGSVSTLKIQRTERGDSAVYLCASSQGATGTGGQETQYFGPGTRLLVL.

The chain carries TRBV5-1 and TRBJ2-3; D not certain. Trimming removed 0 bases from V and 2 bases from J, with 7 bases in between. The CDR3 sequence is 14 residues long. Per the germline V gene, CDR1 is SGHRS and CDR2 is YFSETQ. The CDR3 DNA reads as TGCGCCAGCAGCTTGGTTCAGAACACAGATACGCAGTATTTT. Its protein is CASSLVQNTDTQYF.

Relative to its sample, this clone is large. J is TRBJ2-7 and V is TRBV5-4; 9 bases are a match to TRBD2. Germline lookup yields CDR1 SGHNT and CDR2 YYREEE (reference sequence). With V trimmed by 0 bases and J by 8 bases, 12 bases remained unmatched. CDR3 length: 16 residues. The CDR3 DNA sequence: TGTGCCAGCAGCTTGGATAGAGCGGGGGGAGGTGTCAAGCAGTACTTC. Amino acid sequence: CASSLDRAGGGVKQYF.

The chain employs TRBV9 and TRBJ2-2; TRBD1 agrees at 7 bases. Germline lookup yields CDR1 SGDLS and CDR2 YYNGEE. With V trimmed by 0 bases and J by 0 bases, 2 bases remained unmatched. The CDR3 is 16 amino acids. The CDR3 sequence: CASSVGQGANTGELFF. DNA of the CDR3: TGTGCCAGCAGCGTAGGGCAGGGGGCGAACACCGGGGAGCTGTTTTTT.

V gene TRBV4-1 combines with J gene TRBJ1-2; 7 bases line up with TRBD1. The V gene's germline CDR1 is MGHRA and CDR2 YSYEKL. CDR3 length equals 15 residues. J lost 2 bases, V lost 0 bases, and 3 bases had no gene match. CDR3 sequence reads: CASSQDRGMNYGYTF. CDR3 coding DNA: TGCGCCAGCAGCCAAGACAGGGGGATGAACTATGGCTACACCTTC.

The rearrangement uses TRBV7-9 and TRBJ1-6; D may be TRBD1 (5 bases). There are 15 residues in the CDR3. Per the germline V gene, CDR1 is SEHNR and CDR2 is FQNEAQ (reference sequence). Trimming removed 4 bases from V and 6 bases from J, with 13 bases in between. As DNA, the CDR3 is TGTGCCAGCAGCTCTACCGGGACCTCTAATTCACCCCTCCACTTT. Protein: CASSSTGTSNSPLHF. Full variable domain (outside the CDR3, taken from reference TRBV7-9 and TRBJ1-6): DTGVSQNPRHKITKRGQNVTFRCDPISEHNRLYWYRQTLGQGPEFLTYFQNEAQLEKSRLLSDRFSAERPKGSFSTLEIQRTEQGDSAMYLCASSSTGTSNSPLHFGNGTRLTVT.

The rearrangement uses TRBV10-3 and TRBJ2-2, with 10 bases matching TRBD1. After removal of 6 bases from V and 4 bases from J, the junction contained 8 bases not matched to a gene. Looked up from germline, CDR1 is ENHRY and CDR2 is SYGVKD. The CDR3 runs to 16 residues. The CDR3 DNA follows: TGTGCCATCAGCACCGGACAGGGGGAACTCACCGGGGAGCTGTTTTTT. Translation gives CAISTGQGELTGELFF.

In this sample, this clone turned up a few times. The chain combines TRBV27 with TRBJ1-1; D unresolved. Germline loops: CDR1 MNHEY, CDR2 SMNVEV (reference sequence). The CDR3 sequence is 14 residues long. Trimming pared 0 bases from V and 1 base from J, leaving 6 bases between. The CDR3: CASSLSPANTEAFF. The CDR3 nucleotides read TGTGCCAGCAGTTTATCGCCAGCGAACACTGAAGCTTTCTTT.

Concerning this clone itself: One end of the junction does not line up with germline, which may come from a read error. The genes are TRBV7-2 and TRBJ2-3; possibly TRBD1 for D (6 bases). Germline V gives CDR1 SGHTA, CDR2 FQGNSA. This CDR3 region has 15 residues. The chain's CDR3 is CASCLGGHTTDTQYF. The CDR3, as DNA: TGTGCCAGCTGCTTAGGGGGACACACCACAGATACGCAGTATTTT. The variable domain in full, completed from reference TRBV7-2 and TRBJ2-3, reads GAGVSQSPSNKVTEKGKDVELRCDPISGHTALYWYRQSLGQGLEFLIYFQGNSAPDKSGLPSDRFSAERTGGSVSTLTIQRTQQEDSAVYLCASCLGGHTTDTQYFGPGTRLTVL.

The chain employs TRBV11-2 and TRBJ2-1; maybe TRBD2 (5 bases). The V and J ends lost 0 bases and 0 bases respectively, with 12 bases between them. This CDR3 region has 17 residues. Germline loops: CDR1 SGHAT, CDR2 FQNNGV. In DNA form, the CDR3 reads TGTGCCAGCAGCTTAGATCGGCTAGCTCGCTCCTACAATGAGCAGTTCTTC. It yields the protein CASSLDRLARSYNEQFF. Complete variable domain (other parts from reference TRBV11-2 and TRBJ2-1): EAGVAQSPRYKIIEKRQSVAFWCNPISGHATLYWYQQILGQGPKLLIQFQNNGVVDDSQLPKDRFSAERLKGVDSTLKIQPAKLEDSAVYLCASSLDRLARSYNEQFFGPGTRLTVL.

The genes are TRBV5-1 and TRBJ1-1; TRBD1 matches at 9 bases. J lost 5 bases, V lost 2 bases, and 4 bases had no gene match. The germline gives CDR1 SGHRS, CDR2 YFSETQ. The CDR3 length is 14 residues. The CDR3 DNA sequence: TGCGCCAGCAGCTTCCTCGGGACAGGGACTGAAGCTTTCTTT. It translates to CASSFLGTGTEAFF.